This T cell receptor beta chain was captured in a study of T cell repertoires in cytomegalovirus infection. Study in general: The authors relied on CMV epitopes, both recently identified HLA-C-restricted and well-studied HLA-B-restricted. Both a matching HLA type and CMV infection were indicated by public TCR beta signatures.

This CDR3 is 13 amino acids long. Trimming left V 7 bases short and J 5 bases short, with 12 bases between. Germline assignment: CDR1 SGHTS and CDR2 YDEGEE. Points from the study as a whole: CMV-specific HLA-C-restricted TCR beta clonotypes dominated the ex vivo response.

This clonotype was counted only a few times. Its antigen is as yet unknown. TCRdb reprocessed the reads with MiXCR, giving one entry per CDR3 protein. The sample carries about 890,000 distinct CDR3 sequences, around 31% recorded once. The material sequenced was cultured CD8+ T cells from PBMCs, taken from culture after CMV antigen stimulation. The origin of this receptor is a human donor in good health (CMV status not recorded). Some clones in this sample may be carry-over from other donors' samples. This rearrangement joins TRBV5-8 to TRBJ2-2; D possibly corresponds to TRBD2 (6 bases). The CDR3 loop reads CASGSRGTGELFF. In DNA, the CDR3 is TGTGCCAGCGGGTCGCGGGGAACCGGGGAGCTGTTTTTT.